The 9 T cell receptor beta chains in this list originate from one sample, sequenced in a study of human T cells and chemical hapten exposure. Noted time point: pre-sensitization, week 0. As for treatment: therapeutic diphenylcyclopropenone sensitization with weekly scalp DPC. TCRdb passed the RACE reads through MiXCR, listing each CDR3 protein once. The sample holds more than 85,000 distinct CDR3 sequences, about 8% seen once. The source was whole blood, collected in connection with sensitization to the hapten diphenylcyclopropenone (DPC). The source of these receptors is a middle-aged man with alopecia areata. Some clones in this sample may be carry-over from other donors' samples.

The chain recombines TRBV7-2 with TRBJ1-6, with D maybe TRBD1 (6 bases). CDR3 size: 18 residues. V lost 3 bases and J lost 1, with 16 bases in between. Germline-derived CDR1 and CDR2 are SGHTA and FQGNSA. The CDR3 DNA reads TGTGCCAGCAGCTTTACAGGGAAGGGTAGTTCCTATAATTCACCCCTCCACTTT. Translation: CASSFTGKGSSYNSPLHF. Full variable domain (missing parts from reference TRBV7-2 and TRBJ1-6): GAGVSQSPSNKVTEKGKDVELRCDPISGHTALYWYRQSLGQGLEFLIYFQGNSAPDKSGLPSDRFSAERTGGSVSTLTIQRTQQEDSAVYLCASSFTGKGSSYNSPLHFGNGTRLTVT.

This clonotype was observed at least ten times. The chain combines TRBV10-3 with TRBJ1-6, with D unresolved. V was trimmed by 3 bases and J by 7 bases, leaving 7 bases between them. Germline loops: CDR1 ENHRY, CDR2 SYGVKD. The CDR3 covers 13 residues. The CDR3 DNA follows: TGTGCCATCAGTGATGAGCAGAATTCACCCCTCCACTTT. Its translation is CAISDEQNSPLHF.

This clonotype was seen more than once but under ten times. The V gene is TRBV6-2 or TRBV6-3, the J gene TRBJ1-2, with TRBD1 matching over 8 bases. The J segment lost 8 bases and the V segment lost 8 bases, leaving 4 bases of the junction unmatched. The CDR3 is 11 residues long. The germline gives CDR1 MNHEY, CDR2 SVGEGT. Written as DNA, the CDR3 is TGTGCCAGCTTGGACAGGGACGGCTACACCTTC. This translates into CASLDRDGYTF.

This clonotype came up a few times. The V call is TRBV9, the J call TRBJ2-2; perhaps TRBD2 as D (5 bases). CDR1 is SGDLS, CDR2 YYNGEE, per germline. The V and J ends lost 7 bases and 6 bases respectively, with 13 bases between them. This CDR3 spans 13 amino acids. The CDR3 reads CASGTSRAGELFF. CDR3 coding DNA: TGTGCCAGCGGAACTAGTAGAGCCGGGGAGCTGTTTTTT.

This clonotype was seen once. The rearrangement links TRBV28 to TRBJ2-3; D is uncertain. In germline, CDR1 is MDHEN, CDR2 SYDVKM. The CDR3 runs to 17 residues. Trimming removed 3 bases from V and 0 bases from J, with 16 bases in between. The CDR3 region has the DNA TGTGCCAGCAGTTTCTCCATCGGGCTCTCTAGCACAGATACGCAGTATTTT. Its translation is CASSFSIGLSSTDTQYF.

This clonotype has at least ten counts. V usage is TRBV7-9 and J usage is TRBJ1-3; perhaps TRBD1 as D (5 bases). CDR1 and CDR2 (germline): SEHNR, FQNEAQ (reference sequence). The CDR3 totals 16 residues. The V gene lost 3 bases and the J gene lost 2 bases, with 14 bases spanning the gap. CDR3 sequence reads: CASSFNVPGPGNTIYF. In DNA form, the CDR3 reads TGTGCCAGCAGCTTTAACGTGCCGGGGCCTGGAAACACCATATATTTT.

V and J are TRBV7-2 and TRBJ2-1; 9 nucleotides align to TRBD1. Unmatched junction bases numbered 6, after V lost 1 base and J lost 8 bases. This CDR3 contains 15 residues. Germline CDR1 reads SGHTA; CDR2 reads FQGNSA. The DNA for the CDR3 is TGTGCCAGCAGCTTAGTCGGACAGGGGAGGGATGAGCAGTTCTTC. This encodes CASSLVGQGRDEQFF.

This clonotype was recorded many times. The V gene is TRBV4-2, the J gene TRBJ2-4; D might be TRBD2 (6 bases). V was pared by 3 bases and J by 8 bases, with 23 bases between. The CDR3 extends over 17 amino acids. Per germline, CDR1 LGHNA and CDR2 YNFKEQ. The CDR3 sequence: CASSQTPERGAGDIQYF. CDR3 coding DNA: TGTGCCAGCAGCCAGACCCCAGAACGCGGGGCAGGTGACATTCAGTACTTC.

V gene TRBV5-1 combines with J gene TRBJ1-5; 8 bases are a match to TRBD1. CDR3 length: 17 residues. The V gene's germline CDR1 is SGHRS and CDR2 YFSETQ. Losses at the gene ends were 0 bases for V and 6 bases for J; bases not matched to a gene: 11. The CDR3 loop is CASSLGPSNTGGQPQHF. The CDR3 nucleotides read TGCGCCAGCAGCTTGGGGCCCTCCAATACAGGGGGTCAGCCCCAGCATTTT.